The sequence of this T cell receptor beta chain was determined in a study of regulatory T cells in long-lasting Graves disease. Study-level background: Newly diagnosed Graves' patients had under 3 months of antithyroid drugs. Findings of the study overall: Between persistent patients, thousands of public clonotypes were shared, exceeding the roughly 1,000 shared between new patients.

Many counts were recorded for this clonotype. The antigen is not known. Arm-PCR with iRepertoire HTBI primers amplified the CDR3 regions for these TCR beta libraries. TCRdb used MiXCR to reprocess the multiplex PCR reads, holding one entry per CDR3 protein. The data show 450,000 to 700,000 distinct CDR3 sequences, with approximately 15% seen just once and roughly a tenth held by the top ten. The time point: newly diagnosed GD, antithyroid drugs for less than 3 months. RNA isolated from PBMCs was used to make the TCR library. Trimming left V 5 bases short and J 4 bases short, with 23 bases between. The CDR3 consists of 17 residues. Germline lookup yields CDR1 SGHVS and CDR2 FQNEAQ. The same sample was also used in a study of T cells in Graves' hyperthyroidism and ophthalmopathy.

The sample in question was peripheral blood mononuclear cells (PBMCs), obtained at new diagnosis, from a patient treated with antithyroid drugs. The chain uses TRBV7-8 and TRBJ2-5, with D perhaps TRBD1 or TRBD2 (6 bases each). This receptor was taken from a man aged 25 to 40 with Graves disease. For the CDR3, the DNA is TGTGCCAGCAGCGCCCCTCTAAGTGCTGGAGGGGGAGAGACCCAGTACTTC. This gives the protein CASSAPLSAGGGETQYF.